Sequencing of this T cell receptor beta chain was carried out in a study of blood T cell repertoires in COVID-19. The CDR3 extends over 12 amino acids. V shed 7 bases and J shed 4 bases, with 11 bases lying between them. The germline CDR1 and CDR2 sequences are SGDLS and YYNGEE. In the original processing: Scientists estimated how many nucleated cells there were by amplifying reference gene primers. Libraries were prepared by immunoSEQ multiplex PCR; TCRdb keeps only in-frame clonotypes and omits some of them. V and J calls and clone size are as listed in that table; D and trimming were resolved from the DNA. The data show 200,000 to 300,000 clones, about 87% seen once.

The specimen sequenced was peripheral blood. The J gene is TRBJ1-2, the V gene TRBV9, with D tentatively TRBD1 (6 bases). The TCR sequence derives from a man aged 55 to 70 who had recovered from COVID-19. The CDR3 reads CASQGSSYGYTF. The CDR3 DNA reads TGTGCCAGCCAGGGGAGCTCCTATGGCTACACCTTC.